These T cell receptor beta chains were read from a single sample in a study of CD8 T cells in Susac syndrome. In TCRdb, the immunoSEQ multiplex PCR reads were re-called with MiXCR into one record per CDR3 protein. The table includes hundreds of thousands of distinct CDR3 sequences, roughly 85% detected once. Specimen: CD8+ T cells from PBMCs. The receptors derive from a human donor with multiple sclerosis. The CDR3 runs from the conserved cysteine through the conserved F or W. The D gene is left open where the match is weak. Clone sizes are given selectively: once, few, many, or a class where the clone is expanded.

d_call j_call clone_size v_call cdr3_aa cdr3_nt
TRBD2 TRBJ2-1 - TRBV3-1 CASSQVALAGVNNEQFF TGTGCCAGCAGCCAAGTTGCACTAGCGGGTGTCAACAATGAGCAGTTCTTC
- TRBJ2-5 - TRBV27 CASSFGVAKTQYF TGTGCCAGCAGTTTCGGGGTTGCCAAGACCCAGTACTTC
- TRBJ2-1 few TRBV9 CASSVGVEQFF TGTGCCAGCAGCGTAGGGGTTGAGCAGTTCTTC
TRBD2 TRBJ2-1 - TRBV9 CASSLTPGTTKNEQFF TGTGCCAGCAGCTTAACCCCCGGGACTACCAAGAATGAGCAGTTCTTC
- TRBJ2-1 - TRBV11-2 CASSSLGGYNEQFF TGTGCCAGCAGCTCGTTAGGGGGCTACAATGAGCAGTTCTTC
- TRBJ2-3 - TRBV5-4 CASSLGAPSTDTQYF TGTGCCAGCAGCTTGGGTGCGCCCAGCACAGATACGCAGTATTTT
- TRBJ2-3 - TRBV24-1 CATSDFDGTDTQYF TGTGCCACCAGTGATTTTGACGGGACAGATACGCAGTATTTT
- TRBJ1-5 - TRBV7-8 CASSLWTGGAQPQHF TGTGCCAGCAGCTTATGGACCGGCGGGGCTCAGCCCCAGCATTTT
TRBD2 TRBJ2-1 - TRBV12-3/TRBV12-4 CASSFGGLAGYNEQFF TGTGCCAGCAGTTTCGGGGGACTAGCTGGTTACAATGAGCAGTTCTTC
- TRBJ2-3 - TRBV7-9 CASSPRDSTTDTQYF TGTGCCAGCAGCCCTCGCGACTCTACCACAGATACGCAGTATTTT
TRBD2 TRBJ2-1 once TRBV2 CASRGLAGYNEQFF TGTGCCAGCAGAGGACTAGCGGGGTACAATGAGCAGTTCTTC